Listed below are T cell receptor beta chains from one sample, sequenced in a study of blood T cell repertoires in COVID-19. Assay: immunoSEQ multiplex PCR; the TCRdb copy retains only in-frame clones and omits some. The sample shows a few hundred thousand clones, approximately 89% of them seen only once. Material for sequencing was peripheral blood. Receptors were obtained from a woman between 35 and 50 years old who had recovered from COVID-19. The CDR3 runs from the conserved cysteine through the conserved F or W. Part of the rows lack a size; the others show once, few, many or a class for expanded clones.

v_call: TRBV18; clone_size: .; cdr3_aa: CASSSTGGTEAFF
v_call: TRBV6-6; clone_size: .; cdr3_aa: CASSFPRDRGYF
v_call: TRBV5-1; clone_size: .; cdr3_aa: CASSDGTSDQETQYF
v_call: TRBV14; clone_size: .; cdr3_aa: CASSTHSGLSGYTF
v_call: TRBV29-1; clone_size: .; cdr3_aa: CSVVGTGETQYF
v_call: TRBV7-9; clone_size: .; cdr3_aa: CASSSANTGELFF
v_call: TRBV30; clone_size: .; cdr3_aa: CAWSSQGGYGYTF
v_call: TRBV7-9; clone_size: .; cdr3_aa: CASSSQGNTEAFF
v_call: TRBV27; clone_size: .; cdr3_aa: CASSLVISSAYSPLHF
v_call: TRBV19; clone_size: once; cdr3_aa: CASSTRGTALLRETQYF
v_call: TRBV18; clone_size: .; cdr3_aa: CASSRDRDNSPLHF
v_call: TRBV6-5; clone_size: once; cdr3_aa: CASRISGGRFAEQFF